This T cell receptor (beta chain) originates from a study of beta chain features in type 1 diabetes. Study-level findings and limits: Since sequencing was performed on cDNA, cells with high TCR expression could be over-represented.

Investigators reverse transcribed all isolated RNA, so they sequenced expressed TCRB transcripts. Assay used: immunoSEQ multiplex PCR; TCRdb lists only in-frame clones, some missing. The sample shows around 300,000 clones, about 7.8% of them seen only once. The germline gives CDR1 LNHNV, CDR2 YYDKDF (reference sequence). The V gene end was trimmed by 3 bases and the J gene end by 2 bases; junction bases not matched to a gene: 5. There are 16 residues in the CDR3. Many counts were recorded for this clone. Its cognate antigen is unknown. Sequenced input: central memory CD4+ T cells from blood. The genes are TRBV15 and TRBJ2-7, with 12 bases identical to TRBD1. This sequence originates from a woman between 18 and 30 years old in good health. CDR3 in amino acids: CATSRAGTGGPYEQYV. The CDR3 nucleotides read TGTGCCACCAGCAGGGCCGGGACAGGGGGCCCCTACGAGCAGTACGTC.